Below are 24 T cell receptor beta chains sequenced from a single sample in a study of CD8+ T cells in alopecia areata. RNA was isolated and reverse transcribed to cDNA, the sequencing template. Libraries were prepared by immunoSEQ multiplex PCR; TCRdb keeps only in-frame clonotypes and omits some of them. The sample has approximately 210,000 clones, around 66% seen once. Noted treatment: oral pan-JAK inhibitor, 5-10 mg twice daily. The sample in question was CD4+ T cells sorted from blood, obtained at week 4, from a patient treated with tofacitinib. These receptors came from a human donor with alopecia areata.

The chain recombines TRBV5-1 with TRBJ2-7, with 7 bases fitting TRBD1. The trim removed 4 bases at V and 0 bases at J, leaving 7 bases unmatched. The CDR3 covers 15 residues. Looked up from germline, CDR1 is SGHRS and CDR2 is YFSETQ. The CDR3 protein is CASSRDRAHSYEQYF. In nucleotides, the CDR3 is TGCGCCAGCAGCCGTGACAGGGCCCACTCCTACGAGCAGTACTTC.

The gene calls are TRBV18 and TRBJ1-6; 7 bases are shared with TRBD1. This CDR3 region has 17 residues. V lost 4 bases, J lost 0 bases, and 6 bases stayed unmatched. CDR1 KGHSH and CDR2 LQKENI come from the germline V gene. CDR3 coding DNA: TGTGCCAGCTCACTGCAGGACAGGAGCTCCTATAATTCACCCCTCCACTTT. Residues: CASSLQDRSSYNSPLHF.

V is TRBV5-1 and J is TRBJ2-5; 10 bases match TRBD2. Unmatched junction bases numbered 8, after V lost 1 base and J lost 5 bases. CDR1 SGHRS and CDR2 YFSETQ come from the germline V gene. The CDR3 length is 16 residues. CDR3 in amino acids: CASSLSSGGARETQYF. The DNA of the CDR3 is TGCGCCAGCAGCTTGAGCAGCGGGGGGGCCCGGGAGACCCAGTACTTC. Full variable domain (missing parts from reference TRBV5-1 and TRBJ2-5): KAGVTQTPRYLIKTRGQQVTLSCSPISGHRSVSWYQQTPGQGLQFLFEYFSETQRNKGNFPGRFSGRQFSNSRSEMNVSTLELGDSALYLCASSLSSGGARETQYFGPGTRLLVL.

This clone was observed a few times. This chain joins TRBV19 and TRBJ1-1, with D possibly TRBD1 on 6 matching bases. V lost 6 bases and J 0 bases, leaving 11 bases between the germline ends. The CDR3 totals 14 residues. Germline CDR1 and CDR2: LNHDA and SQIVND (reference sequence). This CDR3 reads CASSLPGVNTEAFF. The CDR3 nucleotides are TGTGCCAGTAGCCTCCCAGGGGTGAACACTGAAGCTTTCTTT. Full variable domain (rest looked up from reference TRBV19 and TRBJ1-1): DGGITQSPKYLFRKEGQNVTLSCEQNLNHDAMYWYRQDPGQGLRLIYYSQIVNDFQKGDIAEGYSVSREKKESFPLTVTSAQKNPTAFYLCASSLPGVNTEAFFGQGTRLTVV.

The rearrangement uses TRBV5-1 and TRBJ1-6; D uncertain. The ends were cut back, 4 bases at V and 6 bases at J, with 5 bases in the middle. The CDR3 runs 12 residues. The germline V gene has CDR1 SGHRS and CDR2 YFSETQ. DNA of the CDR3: TGCGCCAGCAGCCCCGGTAATTCACCCCTCCACTTT. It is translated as CASSPGNSPLHF. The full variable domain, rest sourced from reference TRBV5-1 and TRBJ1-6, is KAGVTQTPRYLIKTRGQQVTLSCSPISGHRSVSWYQQTPGQGLQFLFEYFSETQRNKGNFPGRFSGRQFSNSRSEMNVSTLELGDSALYLCASSPGNSPLHFGNGTRLTVT.

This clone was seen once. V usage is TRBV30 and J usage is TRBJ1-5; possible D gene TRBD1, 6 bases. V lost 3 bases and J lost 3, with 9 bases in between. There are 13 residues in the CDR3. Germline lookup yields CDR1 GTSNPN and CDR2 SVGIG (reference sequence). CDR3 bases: TGTGCCTGGAGCACAGGGAACAATCAGCCCCAGCATTTT. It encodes CAWSTGNNQPQHF.

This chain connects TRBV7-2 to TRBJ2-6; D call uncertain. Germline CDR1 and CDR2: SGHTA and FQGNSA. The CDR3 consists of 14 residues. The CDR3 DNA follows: TGTGCAAGCGTCCCCCGAGCTGGGGCCAACGTCCTGACTTTC. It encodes CASVPRAGANVLTF.

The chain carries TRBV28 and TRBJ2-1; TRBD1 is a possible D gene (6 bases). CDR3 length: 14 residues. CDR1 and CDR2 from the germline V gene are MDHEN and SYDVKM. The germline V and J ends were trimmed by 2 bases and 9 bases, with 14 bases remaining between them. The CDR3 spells CASSLPQGSGEQFF. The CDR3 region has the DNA TGTGCCAGCAGTTTACCGCAGGGGAGCGGTGAGCAGTTCTTC. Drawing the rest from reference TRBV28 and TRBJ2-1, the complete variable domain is DVKVTQSSRYLVKRTGEKVFLECVQDMDHENMFWYRQDPGLGLRLIYFSYDVKMKEKGDIPEGYSVSREKKERFSLILESASTNQTSMYLCASSLPQGSGEQFFGPGTRLTVL.

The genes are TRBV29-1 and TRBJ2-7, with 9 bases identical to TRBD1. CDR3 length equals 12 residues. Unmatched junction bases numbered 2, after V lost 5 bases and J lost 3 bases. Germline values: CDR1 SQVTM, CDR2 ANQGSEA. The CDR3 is CSVQTGGYEQYF. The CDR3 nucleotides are TGCAGCGTTCAGACAGGGGGCTACGAGCAGTACTTC.

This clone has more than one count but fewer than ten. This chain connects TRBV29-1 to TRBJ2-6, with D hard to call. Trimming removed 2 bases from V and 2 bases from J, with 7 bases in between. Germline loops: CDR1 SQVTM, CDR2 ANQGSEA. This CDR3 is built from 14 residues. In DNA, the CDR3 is TGCAGCGTTGAACAGCTTACTGGGGCCAACGTCCTGACTTTC. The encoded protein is CSVEQLTGANVLTF.

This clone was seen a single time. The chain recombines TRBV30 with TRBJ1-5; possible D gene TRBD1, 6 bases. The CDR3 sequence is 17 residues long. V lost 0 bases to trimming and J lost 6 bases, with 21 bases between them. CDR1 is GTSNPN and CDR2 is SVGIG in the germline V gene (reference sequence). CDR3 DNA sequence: TGTGCCTGGAGTGTACAGTTGGGGGCAGGGGCTGGTCAGCCCCAGCATTTT. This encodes CAWSVQLGAGAGQPQHF.

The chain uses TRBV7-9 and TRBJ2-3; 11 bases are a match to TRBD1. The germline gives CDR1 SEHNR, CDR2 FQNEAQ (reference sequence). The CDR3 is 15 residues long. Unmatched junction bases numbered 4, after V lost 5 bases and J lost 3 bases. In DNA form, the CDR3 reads TGTGCCAGCAGCCGAGGACAGGGGGCAACAGATACGCAGTATTTT. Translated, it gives CASSRGQGATDTQYF.

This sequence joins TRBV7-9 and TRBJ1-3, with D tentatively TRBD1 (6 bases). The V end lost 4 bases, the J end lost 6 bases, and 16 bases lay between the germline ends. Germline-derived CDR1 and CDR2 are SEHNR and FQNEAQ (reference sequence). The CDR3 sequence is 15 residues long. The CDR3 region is CASSSLDSGKNTIYF. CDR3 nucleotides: TGTGCCAGCAGCTCCTTGGACAGCGGGAAAAACACCATATATTTT.

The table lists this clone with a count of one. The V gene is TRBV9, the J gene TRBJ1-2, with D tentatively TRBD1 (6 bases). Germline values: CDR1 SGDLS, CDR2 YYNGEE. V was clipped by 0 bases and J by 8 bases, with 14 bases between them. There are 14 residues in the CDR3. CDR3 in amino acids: CASSVGAGEAGYTF. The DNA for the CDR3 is TGTGCCAGCAGCGTAGGTGCAGGGGAGGCCGGCTACACCTTC.

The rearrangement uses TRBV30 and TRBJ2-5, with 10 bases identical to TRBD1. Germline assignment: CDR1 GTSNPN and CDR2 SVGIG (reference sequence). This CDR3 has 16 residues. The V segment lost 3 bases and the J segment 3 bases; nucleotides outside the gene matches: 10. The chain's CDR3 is CAWSILSGTGEETQYF. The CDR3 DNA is TGTGCCTGGAGCATCTTGTCCGGGACAGGGGAAGAGACCCAGTACTTC.

CDR3 residues: CASSYSNPGAGETQYF. Written as DNA, the CDR3 is TGTGCCAGCAGTTACTCGAACCCTGGAGCCGGGGAGACCCAGTACTTC. The V and J genes are TRBV6-5 and TRBJ2-5; no clear D. V lost 0 bases, J lost 5 bases, and 16 bases lay in between. Looked up from germline, CDR1 is MNHEY and CDR2 is SVGAGI. The CDR3 extends over 16 amino acids.

The CDR3 DNA sequence: TGCAGCGTTGAGCGACCCGGGGATGAGCAGTTCTTC. This sequence encodes CSVERPGDEQFF. This chain joins TRBV29-1 and TRBJ2-1, with D maybe TRBD2 (5 bases). The V and J ends lost 3 bases and 8 bases respectively, with 11 bases between them. The CDR3 runs to 12 residues. Germline loops: CDR1 SQVTM, CDR2 ANQGSEA.

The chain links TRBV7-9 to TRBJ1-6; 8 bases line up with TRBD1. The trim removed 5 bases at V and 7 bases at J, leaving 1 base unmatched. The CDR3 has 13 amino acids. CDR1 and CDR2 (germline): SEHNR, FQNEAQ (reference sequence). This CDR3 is CASSRQGNSPLHF. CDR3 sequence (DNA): TGTGCCAGCAGCCGACAGGGGAATTCACCCCTCCACTTT.

The DNA of the CDR3 is TGTGCCAGCAGTTACCAAGGGCCAGGGTATGGCTACACCTTC. Residues: CASSYQGPGYGYTF. This rearrangement joins TRBV6-5 to TRBJ1-2; TRBD1 might be the D (5 bases). The CDR3 contains 14 residues. V lost 2 bases, J lost 5 bases, and 12 bases lay in between. CDR1 is MNHEY, CDR2 SVGAGI, per germline.

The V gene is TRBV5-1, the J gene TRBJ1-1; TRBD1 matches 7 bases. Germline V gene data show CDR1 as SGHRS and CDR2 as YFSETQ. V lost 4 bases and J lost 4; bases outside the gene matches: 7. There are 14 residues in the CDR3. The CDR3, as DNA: TGCGCCAGCAGCGTAGGACAGGATCGCACTGAAGCTTTCTTT. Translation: CASSVGQDRTEAFF.

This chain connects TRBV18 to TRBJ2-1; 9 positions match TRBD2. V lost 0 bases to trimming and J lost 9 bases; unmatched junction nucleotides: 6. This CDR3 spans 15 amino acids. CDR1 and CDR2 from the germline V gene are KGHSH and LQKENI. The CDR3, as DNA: TGTGCCAGCTCACCACCGAGTCTAGCGGGGAGTGAGCAGTTCTTC. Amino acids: CASSPPSLAGSEQFF.

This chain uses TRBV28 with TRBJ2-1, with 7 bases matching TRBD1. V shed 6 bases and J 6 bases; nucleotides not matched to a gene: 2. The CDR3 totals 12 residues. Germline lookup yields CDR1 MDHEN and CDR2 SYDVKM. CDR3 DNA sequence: TGTGCCAGCAGCCCAGGGGGCAATGAGCAGTTCTTC. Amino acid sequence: CASSPGGNEQFF.

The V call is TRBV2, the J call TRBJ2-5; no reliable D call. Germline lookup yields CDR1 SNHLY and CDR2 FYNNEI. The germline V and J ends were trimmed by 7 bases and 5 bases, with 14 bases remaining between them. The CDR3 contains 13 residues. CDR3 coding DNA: TGTGCCAGCAAAGAGGCGATCCAGGAGACCCAGTACTTC. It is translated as CASKEAIQETQYF.

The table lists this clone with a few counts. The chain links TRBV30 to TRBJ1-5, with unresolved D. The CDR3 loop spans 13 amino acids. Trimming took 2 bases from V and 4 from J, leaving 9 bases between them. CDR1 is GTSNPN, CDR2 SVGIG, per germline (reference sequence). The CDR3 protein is CAWSYGRNQPQHF. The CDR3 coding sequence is TGTGCCTGGAGTTATGGGAGAAATCAGCCCCAGCATTTT. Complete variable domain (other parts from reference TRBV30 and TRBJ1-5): SQTIHQWPATLVQPVGSPLSLECTVEGTSNPNLYWYRQAAGRGLQLLFYSVGIGQISSEVPQNLSASRPQDRQFILSSKKLLLSDSGFYLCAWSYGRNQPQHFGDGTRLSIL.